Listed below are T cell receptor beta chains from one sample, sequenced in a study of blood T cell repertoires in COVID-19. Sequencing was performed with immunoSEQ multiplex PCR; in TCRdb, only in-frame clones are kept and a portion is missing. Here the sample spans 210,000 or so clones, about 90% being singletons. Sequenced input: peripheral blood. Receptor source: a man in his forties or fifties with active or convalescent COVID-19. Both conserved end residues are part of each CDR3. The D gene is left open where the match is weak. Clone size is given for some rows only: seen once, a few or many times, or a class if the clone is expanded.

J,size,D,V,DNA,CDR3
TRBJ2-3,NA,NA,TRBV5-1,TGCGCCAGCAGCCCGGTCCCCGGGGCAGATACGCAGTATTTT,CASSPVPGADTQYF
TRBJ1-2,NA,NA,TRBV28,TGTGCCAGCCTGTCGTACTATGGCTACACCTTC,CASLSYYGYTF
TRBJ1-5,NA,NA,TRBV28,TGTGCCAGCCGACGGGCGTCAGGGCGGCGTAGCAATCAGCCCCAGCATTTT,CASRRASGRRSNQPQHF
TRBJ1-2,once,NA,TRBV24-1,TGTGCCACCAGTGATCAACATGGCCTCTATGGCTACACCTTC,CATSDQHGLYGYTF
TRBJ2-1,NA,TRBD2,TRBV19,TGTGCCAGTAAGAGCGGGACGACCTACAATGAGCAGTTCTTC,CASKSGTTYNEQFF
TRBJ1-2,NA,NA,TRBV7-9,TGTGCCAGCAGCATTATAGCCAGCGTCGGATCTGGCTACACCTTC,CASSIIASVGSGYTF
TRBJ2-2,NA,NA,TRBV30,TGTGCCTGGAGTTTCGAGTACACCGGGGAGCTGTTTTTT,CAWSFEYTGELFF
TRBJ1-1,few,NA,TRBV24-1,TGTGCCACCAGTGATCCGAACTATATGTGGAGGACGGAAAACACTGAAGCTTTCTTT,CATSDPNYMWRTENTEAFF
TRBJ1-1,NA,NA,TRBV9,TGTGCCAGCAGCCTAATCACTACAGGGAGAACTGAAGCTTTCTTT,CASSLITTGRTEAFF
TRBJ1-1,NA,NA,TRBV19,TGTGCCAGTATTACCCCAGGGGTGTTTGCTGAAGCTTTCTTT,CASITPGVFAEAFF
TRBJ1-6,NA,NA,TRBV6-1,TGTGCCAGCAGTGAAGAGGAGGGCTTCTATAATTCACCCCTCCACTTT,CASSEEEGFYNSPLHF
TRBJ2-5,once,TRBD1,TRBV13,TGTGCCAGCAGCTCCCAGGACAGGGAGTTTGCGGAGACCCAGTACTTC,CASSSQDREFAETQYF
TRBJ2-2,NA,TRBD2,TRBV15,TGTGCCACCAGCGGAAGCGGGGGGGCCGGGGAGCTGTTTTTT,CATSGSGGAGELFF
TRBJ1-1,NA,TRBD1,TRBV19,TGTGCCAGTAGAACCGTAACAGGGGACACTGAAGCTTTCTTT,CASRTVTGDTEAFF
TRBJ2-2,once,TRBD2,TRBV27,TGTGCCAGCAGTTCCCAGACTAGCGGGAGGGATACCGGGGAGCTGTTTTTT,CASSSQTSGRDTGELFF
TRBJ1-5,once,NA,TRBV6-2/TRBV6-3,TGTGCCAGCAGTTACTCCCAAAGGGGATATGAGCTTGACGGTCAGCCCCAGCATTTT,CASSYSQRGYELDGQPQHF
TRBJ1-1,NA,NA,TRBV2,TGTGCCAGCAGTGGGAGAAGTCAGCAGAACACTGAAGCTTTCTTT,CASSGRSQQNTEAFF
TRBJ1-2,NA,NA,TRBV6-1,TGTGCCAGCAGTGAGTGGGGAGGGTTGTACTATGGCTACACCTTC,CASSEWGGLYYGYTF
TRBJ1-3,few,NA,TRBV6-5,TGTGCCAGCAGGAACCGGGGAGAAGGAAACACCATATATTTT,CASRNRGEGNTIYF
TRBJ2-3,NA,TRBD2,TRBV4-2,TGTGCCAGCAGCCAAGTAGGGACTAGCGGGGCTAGCACAGATACGCAGTATTTT,CASSQVGTSGASTDTQYF
TRBJ1-6,few,TRBD1,TRBV6-1,TGTGCCAGCAGTGTGGACAGGGGTTTCCCTAATTCACCCCTCCACTTT,CASSVDRGFPNSPLHF
TRBJ2-1,NA,NA,TRBV28,TGTGCCAGCTCAATCCGTGGGCTGATATCCTACAATGAGCAGTTCTTC,CASSIRGLISYNEQFF
TRBJ1-1,NA,TRBD1,TRBV6-5,TGTGCCAGCAGCCCCGGGACAGATGCTGTAGAAGCTTTCTTT,CASSPGTDAVEAFF
TRBJ1-1,NA,TRBD1,TRBV19,TGTGCCAGTAGACCAACAGGGGAAGAAGCTTTCTTT,CASRPTGEEAFF